The 2 T cell receptor beta chains below were found in one sample sequenced in a study of blood T cells in healthy people across ages. A second about 7 to 11 cycle PCR used barcoded and J-beta primers. Each CDR3 protein is one row after TCRdb ran MiXCR on the 5' RACE reads. The sample yields some 1.5 million distinct CDR3 sequences, under 30% seen once. Input material: blood. The receptor set was obtained from a woman in her twenties or thirties in good health.

This chain connects TRBV15 to TRBJ2-1; D possibly corresponds to TRBD2 (7 bases). CDR1 and CDR2 from the germline V gene are LNHNV and YYDKDF (reference sequence). This CDR3 is built from 12 residues. The V end lost 5 bases, the J end lost 12 bases, and 14 bases lay between the germline ends. CDR3 in DNA: TGTGCCACCAGCGGCCCCGGGGGGCTGCAGTTCTTC. Translating it yields CATSGPGGLQFF.

Many counts were recorded for this clonotype. The chain carries TRBV6-1 and TRBJ2-3, with 8 bases matching TRBD2. The CDR3 has 15 residues. Trimming at V came to 4 bases and at J to 5 bases, leaving 8 bases not matched to a gene. CDR1 is MNHNS and CDR2 is SASEGT in the germline V gene. Written as DNA, the CDR3 is TGTGCCAGCAGTGTTCTAGCGGGTGAAGGAGATACGCAGTATTTT. Translated: CASSVLAGEGDTQYF.